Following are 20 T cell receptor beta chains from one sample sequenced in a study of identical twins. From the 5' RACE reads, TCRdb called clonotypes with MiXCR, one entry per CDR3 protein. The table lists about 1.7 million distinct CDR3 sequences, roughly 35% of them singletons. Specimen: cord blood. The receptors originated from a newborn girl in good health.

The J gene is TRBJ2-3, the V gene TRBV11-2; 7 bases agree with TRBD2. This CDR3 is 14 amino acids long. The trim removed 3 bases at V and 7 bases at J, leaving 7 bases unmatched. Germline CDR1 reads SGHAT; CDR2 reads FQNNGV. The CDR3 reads CASSLGTNLNTQYF. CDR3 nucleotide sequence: TGTGCCAGCAGCTTGGGGACTAACCTAAATACGCAGTATTTT. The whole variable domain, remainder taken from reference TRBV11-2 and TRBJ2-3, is EAGVAQSPRYKIIEKRQSVAFWCNPISGHATLYWYQQILGQGPKLLIQFQNNGVVDDSQLPKDRFSAERLKGVDSTLKIQPAKLEDSAVYLCASSLGTNLNTQYFGPGTRLTVL.

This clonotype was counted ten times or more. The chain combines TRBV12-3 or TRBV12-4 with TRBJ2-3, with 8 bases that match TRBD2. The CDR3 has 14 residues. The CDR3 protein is CASLEGLVTDTQYF. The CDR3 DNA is TGTGCTAGTCTTGAGGGACTAGTCACAGATACGCAGTATTTT.

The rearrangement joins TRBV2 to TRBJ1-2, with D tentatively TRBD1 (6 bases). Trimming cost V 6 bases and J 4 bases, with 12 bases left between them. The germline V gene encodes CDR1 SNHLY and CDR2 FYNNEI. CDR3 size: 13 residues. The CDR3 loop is CASRTGQTYGYTF. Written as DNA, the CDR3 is TGTGCCAGCAGGACAGGACAGACCTATGGCTACACCTTC.

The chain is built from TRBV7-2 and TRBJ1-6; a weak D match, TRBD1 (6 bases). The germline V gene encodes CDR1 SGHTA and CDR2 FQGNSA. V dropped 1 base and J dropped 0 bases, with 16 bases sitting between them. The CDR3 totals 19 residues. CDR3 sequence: CASSLGQDSPSSYNSPLHF. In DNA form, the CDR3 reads TGTGCCAGCAGCTTAGGGCAGGACAGTCCGAGCTCCTATAATTCACCCCTCCACTTT.

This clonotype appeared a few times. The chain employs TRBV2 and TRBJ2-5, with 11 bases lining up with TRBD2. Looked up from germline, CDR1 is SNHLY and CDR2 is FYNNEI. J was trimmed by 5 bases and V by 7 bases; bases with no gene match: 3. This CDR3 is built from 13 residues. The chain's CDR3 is CASKTSGSETQYF. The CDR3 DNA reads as TGTGCCAGCAAAACTAGCGGGAGTGAGACCCAGTACTTC.

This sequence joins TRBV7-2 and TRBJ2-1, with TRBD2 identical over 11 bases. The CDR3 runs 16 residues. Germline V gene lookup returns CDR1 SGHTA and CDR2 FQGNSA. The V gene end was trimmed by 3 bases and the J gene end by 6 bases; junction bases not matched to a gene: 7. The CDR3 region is CASSFRITSGGNEQFF. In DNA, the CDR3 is TGTGCCAGCAGCTTTCGGATAACTAGCGGGGGCAATGAGCAGTTCTTC.

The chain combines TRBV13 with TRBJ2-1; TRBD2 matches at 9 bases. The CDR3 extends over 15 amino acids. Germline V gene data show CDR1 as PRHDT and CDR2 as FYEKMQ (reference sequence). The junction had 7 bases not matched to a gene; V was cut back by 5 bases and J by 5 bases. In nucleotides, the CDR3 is TGTGCCAGCAGCGCGCGGGGGGGGTTCCACAATGAGCAGTTCTTC. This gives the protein CASSARGGFHNEQFF.

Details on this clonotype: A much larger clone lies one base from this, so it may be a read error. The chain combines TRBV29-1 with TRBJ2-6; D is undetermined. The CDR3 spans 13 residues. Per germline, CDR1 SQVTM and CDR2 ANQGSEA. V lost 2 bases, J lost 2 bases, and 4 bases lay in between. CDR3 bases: TGCAGCGTTGAAATCCCTGGGGCCAACGTCCTGACTTTC. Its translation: CSVEIPGANVLTF.

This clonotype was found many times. Written as DNA, the CDR3 is TGCGCCAGCAGCCAAGAGGTTGGGACGGTCTCCTACGAGCAGTACTTC. The encoded protein is CASSQEVGTVSYEQYF. The chain recombines TRBV4-1 with TRBJ2-7; the D gene could be TRBD1 or TRBD2 (5 bases each). V lost 0 bases to trimming and J lost 0 bases, with 12 bases between them. Germline CDR1 and CDR2: MGHRA and YSYEKL. The CDR3 loop spans 16 amino acids.

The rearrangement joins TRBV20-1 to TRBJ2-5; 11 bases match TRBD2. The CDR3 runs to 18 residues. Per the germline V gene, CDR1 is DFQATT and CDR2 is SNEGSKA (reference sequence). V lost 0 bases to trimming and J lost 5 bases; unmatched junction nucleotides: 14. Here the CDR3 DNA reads TGCAGTGCTAGAGACATAAACCTAGCGGGAGGAAAAAGGGAGACCCAGTACTTC. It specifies CSARDINLAGGKRETQYF.

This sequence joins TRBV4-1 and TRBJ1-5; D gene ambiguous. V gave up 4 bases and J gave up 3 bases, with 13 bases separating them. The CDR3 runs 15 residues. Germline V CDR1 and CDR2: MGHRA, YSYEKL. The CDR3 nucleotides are TGCGCCAGCAGCCTGGACCCAAGCCCCAATCAGCCCCAGCATTTT. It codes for CASSLDPSPNQPQHF.

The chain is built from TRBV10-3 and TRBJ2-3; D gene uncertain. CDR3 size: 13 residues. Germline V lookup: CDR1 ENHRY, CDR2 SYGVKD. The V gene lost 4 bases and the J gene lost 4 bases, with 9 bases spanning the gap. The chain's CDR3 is CAISVGFSDTQYF. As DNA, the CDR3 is TGTGCCATCAGTGTTGGCTTTTCAGATACGCAGTATTTT.

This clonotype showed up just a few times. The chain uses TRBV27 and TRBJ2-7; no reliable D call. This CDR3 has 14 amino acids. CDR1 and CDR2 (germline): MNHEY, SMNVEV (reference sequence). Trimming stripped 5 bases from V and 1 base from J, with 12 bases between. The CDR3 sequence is CASSPSGWSYEQYF. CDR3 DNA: TGTGCCAGCAGTCCGAGTGGATGGTCCTACGAGCAGTACTTC.

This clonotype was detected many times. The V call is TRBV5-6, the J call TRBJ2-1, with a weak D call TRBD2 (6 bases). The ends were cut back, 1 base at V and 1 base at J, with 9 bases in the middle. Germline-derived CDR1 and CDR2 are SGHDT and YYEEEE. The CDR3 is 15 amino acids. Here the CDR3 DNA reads TGTGCCAGCAGCTTGATACGGGGGTCCTACAATGAGCAGTTCTTC. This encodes CASSLIRGSYNEQFF.

CDR3 sequence reads: CSARYGAVGYTF. DNA for the CDR3: TGCAGTGCTAGATACGGGGCTGTGGGCTACACCTTC. The rearrangement joins TRBV20-1 to TRBJ1-2, with D possibly being TRBD1 (5 bases). This CDR3 is 12 amino acids long. Deletions cut 2 bases from V and 8 bases from J, with 12 bases between. Per germline, CDR1 DFQATT and CDR2 SNEGSKA (reference sequence).

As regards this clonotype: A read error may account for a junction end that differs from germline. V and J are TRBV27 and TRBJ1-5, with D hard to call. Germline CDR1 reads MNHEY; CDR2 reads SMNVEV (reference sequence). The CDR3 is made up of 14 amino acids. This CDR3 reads CASSFRNSNQPRHF. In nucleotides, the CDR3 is TGTGCCAGCAGTTTTCGGAATAGCAATCAGCCCCGGCATTTT.

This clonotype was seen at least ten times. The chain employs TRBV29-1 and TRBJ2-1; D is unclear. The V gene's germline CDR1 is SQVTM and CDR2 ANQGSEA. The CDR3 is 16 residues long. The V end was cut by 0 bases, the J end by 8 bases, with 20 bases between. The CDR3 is CSVEDDRALVFDEQFF. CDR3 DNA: TGCAGCGTTGAAGATGATAGGGCCTTAGTTTTCGATGAGCAGTTCTTC.

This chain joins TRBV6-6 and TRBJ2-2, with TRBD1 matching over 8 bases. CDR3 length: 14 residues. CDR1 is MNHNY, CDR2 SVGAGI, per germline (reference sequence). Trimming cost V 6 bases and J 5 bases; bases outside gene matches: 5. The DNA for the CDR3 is TGTGCCAGCAGGACAGGGGAGAGGACCGGGGAGCTGTTTTTT. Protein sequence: CASRTGERTGELFF.

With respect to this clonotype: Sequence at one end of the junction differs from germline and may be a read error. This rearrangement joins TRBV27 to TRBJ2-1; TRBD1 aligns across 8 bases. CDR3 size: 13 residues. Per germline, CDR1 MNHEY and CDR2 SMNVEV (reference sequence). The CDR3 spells CAGSETGDNEQFF. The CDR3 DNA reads TGTGCCGGCAGTGAGACAGGGGACAATGAGCAGTTCTTC.

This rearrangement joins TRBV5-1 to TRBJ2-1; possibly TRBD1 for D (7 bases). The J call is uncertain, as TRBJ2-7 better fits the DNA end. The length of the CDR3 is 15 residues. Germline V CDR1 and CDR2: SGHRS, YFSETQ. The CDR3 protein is CASSWRAGGNNEQYF. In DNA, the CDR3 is TGCGCCAGCAGCTGGAGGGCAGGGGGTAACAATGAGCAGTACTTC.